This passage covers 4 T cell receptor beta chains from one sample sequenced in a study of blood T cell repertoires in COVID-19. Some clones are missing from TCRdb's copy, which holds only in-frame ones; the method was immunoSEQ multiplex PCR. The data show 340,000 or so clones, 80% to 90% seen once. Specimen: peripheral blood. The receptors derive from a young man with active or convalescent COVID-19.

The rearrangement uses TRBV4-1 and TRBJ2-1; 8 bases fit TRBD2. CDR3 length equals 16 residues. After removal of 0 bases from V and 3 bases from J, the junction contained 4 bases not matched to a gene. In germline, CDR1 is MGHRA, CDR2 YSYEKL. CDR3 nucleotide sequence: TGCGCCAGCAGCCAAGATTTAAGCGGGGGCTACAATGAGCAGTTCTTC. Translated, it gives CASSQDLSGGYNEQFF.

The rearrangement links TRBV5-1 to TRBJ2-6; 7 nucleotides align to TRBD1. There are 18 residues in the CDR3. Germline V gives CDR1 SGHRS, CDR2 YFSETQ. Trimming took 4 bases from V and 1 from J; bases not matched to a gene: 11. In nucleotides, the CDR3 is TGCGCCAGCAGCCCCCGGGACAGAGATCTGTCTGGGGCCAACGTCCTGACTTTC. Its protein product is CASSPRDRDLSGANVLTF.

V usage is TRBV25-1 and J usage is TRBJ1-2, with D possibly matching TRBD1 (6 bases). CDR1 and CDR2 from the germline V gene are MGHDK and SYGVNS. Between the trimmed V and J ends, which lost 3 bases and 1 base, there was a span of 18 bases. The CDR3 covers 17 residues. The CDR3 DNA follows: TGTGCCAGCAGTGATTCGTATGGACAGTTCCTTAACTATGGCTACACCTTC. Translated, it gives CASSDSYGQFLNYGYTF.

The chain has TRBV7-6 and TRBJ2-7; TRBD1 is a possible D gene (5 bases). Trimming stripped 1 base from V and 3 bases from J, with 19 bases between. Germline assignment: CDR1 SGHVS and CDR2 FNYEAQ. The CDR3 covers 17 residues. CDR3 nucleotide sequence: TGTGCCAGCAGCTTAGAACCTAATTGGGGCCGTTTCTACGAGCAGTACTTC. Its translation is CASSLEPNWGRFYEQYF.